These 14 T cell receptor beta chains were sequenced from one sample in a study of OX40 agonist ivuxolimab in advanced cancers. Generated by immunoSEQ multiplex PCR, the TCRdb table keeps only in-frame clones and is missing some. The sample consists of 120,000 or so clones, roughly 89% of them appearing once. The source was CD4+ or CD8+ T cells sorted from blood, collected in a trial of the OX40 agonist ivuxolimab. These receptors all stem from an adult with an advanced solid tumor such as melanoma, head and neck, liver or kidney cancer.

The V and J genes are TRBV5-4 and TRBJ1-6; no clear D gene. V was pared by 0 bases and J by 5 bases, with 9 bases between. The germline V gene has CDR1 SGHNT and CDR2 YYREEE (reference sequence). The CDR3 runs 15 residues. The CDR3 region is CASSLVGRNNSPLHF. CDR3 DNA: TGTGCCAGCAGCTTGGTCGGCAGAAATAATTCACCCCTCCACTTT.

The chain has TRBV2 and TRBJ1-2, with 8 nucleotides matching TRBD1. From germline, CDR1 is SNHLY and CDR2 FYNNEI. The ends lost 8 bases at V and 4 bases at J; junction bases unmatched: 6. The CDR3 runs to 13 residues. The CDR3 nucleotides read TGTGCCAGCGCTCAGGGGGCTTTCTATGGCTACACCTTC. The encoded protein is CASAQGAFYGYTF. Drawing the rest from reference TRBV2 and TRBJ1-2, the complete variable domain is EPEVTQTPSHQVTQMGQEVILRCVPISNHLYFYWYRQILGQKVEFLVSFYNNEISEKSEIFDDQFSVERPDGSNFTLKIRSTKLEDSAMYFCASAQGAFYGYTFGSGTRLTVV.

V is TRBV6-4 and J is TRBJ1-2, with 10 bases fitting TRBD1. Germline loops: CDR1 MRHNA, CDR2 SNTAGT. V shed 4 bases, J shed 4 bases, and the junction held 6 bases outside the gene matches. There are 15 residues in the CDR3. The CDR3 DNA reads as TGTGCCAGCAGTGTTGGGACAGGGGTCCCCTATGGCTACACCTTC. It codes for CASSVGTGVPYGYTF.

The gene calls are TRBV19 and TRBJ2-5, with 7 bases that match TRBD1. The CDR3 runs to 13 residues. CDR1 LNHDA and CDR2 SQIVND come from the germline V gene (reference sequence). The V and J ends lost 3 bases and 5 bases, in that order; junction bases with no gene match: 3. The CDR3 sequence is CASSMGQWETQYF. For the CDR3, the DNA is TGTGCCAGTAGTATGGGACAGTGGGAGACCCAGTACTTC.

The J gene is TRBJ1-2, the V gene TRBV18; D is unclear. Germline CDR1 is KGHSH and CDR2 is LQKENI. The CDR3 has 13 residues. V lost 5 bases and J 3 bases, leaving 10 bases between the germline ends. The CDR3 region is CASSTYSYYGYTF. CDR3 DNA: TGTGCCAGCTCAACTTACAGCTACTATGGCTACACCTTC.

The chain joins TRBV20-1 to TRBJ2-7; D remains unclear. V lost 5 bases and J lost 3, with 8 bases in between. Germline assignment: CDR1 DFQATT and CDR2 SNEGSKA (reference sequence). CDR3 length: 11 amino acids. The CDR3 reads CSALKDYEQYF. The CDR3 nucleotides are TGCAGTGCTCTGAAGGACTACGAGCAGTACTTC.

The chain links TRBV6-5 to TRBJ1-1; D gene ambiguous. V lost 1 base and J 7 bases, leaving 4 bases between the germline ends. CDR1 is MNHEY and CDR2 is SVGAGI in the germline V gene. The CDR3 length is 11 residues. The CDR3 nucleotides are TGTGCCAGCAGTTACTTGGGTGAAGCTTTCTTT. It codes for CASSYLGEAFF.

This chain uses TRBV14 with TRBJ2-5; TRBD2 matches at 7 bases. This CDR3 comprises 16 residues. The germline V gene has CDR1 SGHDN and CDR2 FVKESK. V lost 4 bases, J lost 1 base, and 9 bases stayed unmatched. The CDR3 sequence: CASSLRGRGGQETQYF. CDR3 DNA: TGTGCCAGCAGCCTCCGAGGGAGGGGTGGCCAAGAGACCCAGTACTTC.

V gene TRBV9 combines with J gene TRBJ2-7; no clear D. This CDR3 is 13 amino acids long. Germline V gives CDR1 SGDLS, CDR2 YYNGEE. The V end was cut by 0 bases, the J end by 6 bases, with 10 bases between. This chain's CDR3 is CASSVDNWGEQYF. CDR3 coding DNA: TGTGCCAGCAGCGTAGATAACTGGGGCGAGCAGTACTTC.

The V gene is TRBV7-3, the J gene TRBJ2-1; tentatively, D is TRBD1 (6 bases). The length of the CDR3 is 17 residues. V was trimmed by 5 bases and J by 1 base, leaving 18 bases between them. Germline V gene sequence: CDR1 SGHTA, CDR2 FQGTGA. In nucleotides, the CDR3 is TGTGCCAGCAGCCTGCTGGGGACACCGACATCCTACAATGAGCAGTTCTTC. Its protein product is CASSLLGTPTSYNEQFF.

The V call is TRBV4-2, the J call TRBJ2-3, with D unresolved. The CDR3 is 15 residues long. V was shortened by 0 bases and J by 0 bases, with 7 bases between the two germline ends. From germline, CDR1 is LGHNA and CDR2 YNFKEQ. CDR3 sequence: CASSQETDSTDTQYF. DNA of the CDR3: TGTGCCAGCAGCCAAGAGACGGATAGCACAGATACGCAGTATTTT.

The chain combines TRBV4-3 with TRBJ2-1, with TRBD2 as a possible D gene (7 bases). CDR1 LGHNA and CDR2 YSLEER come from the germline V gene. CDR3 length equals 17 residues. V lost 0 bases, J lost 8 bases, and 20 bases lay in between. The CDR3 sequence: CASSQDWAGAGWDEQFF. The CDR3 DNA sequence: TGCGCCAGCAGCCAAGATTGGGCGGGGGCAGGCTGGGATGAGCAGTTCTTC.

The V call is TRBV28, the J call TRBJ2-1; 12 bases map to TRBD2. The CDR3 is 14 residues long. From germline, CDR1 is MDHEN and CDR2 SYDVKM. V lost 7 bases to trimming and J lost 7 bases; unmatched junction nucleotides: 5. This chain's CDR3 is CASITSGRWNEQFF. For the CDR3, the DNA is TGTGCCAGCATTACTAGCGGGAGGTGGAATGAGCAGTTCTTC.

The chain links TRBV6-5 to TRBJ1-1; a possible D gene is TRBD1 (5 bases). Trimming took off 0 bases at V and 3 bases at J, with 8 bases between the two ends. Germline V gene lookup returns CDR1 MNHEY and CDR2 SVGAGI. There are 14 residues in the CDR3. In nucleotides, the CDR3 is TGTGCCAGCAGTTACTCCAGGGCCGACACTGAAGCTTTCTTT. Encoded protein: CASSYSRADTEAFF.